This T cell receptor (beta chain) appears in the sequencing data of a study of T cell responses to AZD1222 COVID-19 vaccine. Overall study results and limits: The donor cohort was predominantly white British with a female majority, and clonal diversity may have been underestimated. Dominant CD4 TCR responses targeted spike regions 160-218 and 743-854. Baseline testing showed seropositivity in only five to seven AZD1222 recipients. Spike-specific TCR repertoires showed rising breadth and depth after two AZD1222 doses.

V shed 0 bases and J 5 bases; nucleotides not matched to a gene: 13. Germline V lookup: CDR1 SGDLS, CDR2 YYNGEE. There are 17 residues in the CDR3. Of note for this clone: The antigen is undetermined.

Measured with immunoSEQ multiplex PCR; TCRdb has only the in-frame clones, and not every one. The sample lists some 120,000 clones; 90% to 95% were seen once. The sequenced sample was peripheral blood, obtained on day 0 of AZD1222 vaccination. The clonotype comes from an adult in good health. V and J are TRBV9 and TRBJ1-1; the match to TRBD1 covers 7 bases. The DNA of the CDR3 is TGTGCCAGCAGCGTAGTGGATGGGGGCAGGGGGAATACTGAAGCTTTCTTT. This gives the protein CASSVVDGGRGNTEAFF.